These 21 T cell receptor beta chains share one sample of origin, sequenced in a study of cytomegalovirus exposure and HLA in healthy donors. Profiling relied on immunoSEQ multiplex PCR, and the TCRdb table lists in-frame clones only, not all of them. The sample holds roughly 100,000 clones, 88% seen once. Sequencing was carried out using PBMCs. These receptors all come from a woman aged 18-29 years in good health and CMV-seropositive.

The rearrangement links TRBV6-5 to TRBJ1-2, with 7 nucleotides matching TRBD1. Germline trimming cut 0 bases from V and 7 bases from J; bases unmatched to any gene: 11. The CDR3 contains 16 residues. Germline-derived CDR1 and CDR2 are MNHEY and SVGAGI. The CDR3 region is CASSYSRQGKGGGYTF. DNA of the CDR3: TGTGCCAGCAGTTACTCCCGACAGGGTAAAGGTGGTGGCTACACCTTC.

V usage is TRBV27 and J usage is TRBJ1-6, with TRBD1 identical over 7 bases. Trimming took 5 bases from V and 9 from J; bases not matched to a gene: 10. The germline gives CDR1 MNHEY, CDR2 SMNVEV (reference sequence). The CDR3 runs 15 residues. CDR3 amino acids: CASSPGQVESSPLHF. The CDR3 DNA reads TGTGCCAGCAGTCCCGGACAGGTTGAAAGTTCACCCCTCCACTTT.

The CDR3 protein is CASSHLTPENTEAFF. The CDR3 DNA sequence: TGTGCCAGCAGTCATTTGACTCCAGAGAACACTGAAGCTTTCTTT. The rearrangement links TRBV28 to TRBJ1-1; D gene unclear. The germline CDR1 and CDR2 sequences are MDHEN and SYDVKM. This CDR3 contains 15 residues. The V gene lost 5 bases and the J gene lost 1 base, with 14 bases spanning the gap.

This rearrangement joins TRBV9 to TRBJ2-1, with 9 nucleotides matching TRBD2. The ends lost 0 bases at V and 4 bases at J; junction bases unmatched: 11. CDR1 and CDR2 (germline): SGDLS, YYNGEE. This CDR3 region has 18 residues. CDR3 sequence reads: CASSVAGASGVGYNEQFF. The CDR3 DNA follows: TGTGCCAGCAGCGTAGCTGGGGCTAGCGGGGTGGGGTACAATGAGCAGTTCTTC.

This chain links TRBV9 with TRBJ2-5; 9 bases line up with TRBD1. Germline lookup yields CDR1 SGDLS and CDR2 YYNGEE. CDR3 length: 14 residues. Trimming cost V 3 bases and J 5 bases; bases outside gene matches: 5. The CDR3 is CASSARQGGETQYF. In nucleotides, the CDR3 is TGTGCCAGCAGCGCCCGACAGGGGGGGGAGACCCAGTACTTC.

The chain combines TRBV7-9 with TRBJ1-2, with 8 bases aligning to TRBD1. Looked up from germline, CDR1 is SEHNR and CDR2 is FQNEAQ (reference sequence). The ends lost 8 bases at V and 4 bases at J; junction bases unmatched: 12. This CDR3 is built from 15 residues. CDR3 nucleotides: TGTGCCAGCGCTACGGGACAGGCCGCCTCCTATGGCTACACCTTC. Its translation: CASATGQAASYGYTF.

This sequence joins TRBV4-3 and TRBJ1-3; weak D call: TRBD1 (5 bases). The CDR3 loop spans 15 amino acids. Germline assignment: CDR1 LGHNA and CDR2 YSLEER. The germline V and J ends were trimmed by 1 base and 3 bases, with 10 bases remaining between them. CDR3 bases: TGCGCCAGCAGCCAAGTGGGGGGGATTGGAAACACCATATATTTT. Its translation is CASSQVGGIGNTIYF.

This sequence joins TRBV10-2 and TRBJ1-5; 7 nucleotides line up with TRBD1. Germline V gives CDR1 WSHSY, CDR2 SAAADI. With 7 bases clipped from V and 5 bases from J, the junction kept 8 bases outside the gene matches. This CDR3 has 14 residues. The CDR3 spells CASNPGQSHQPQHF. In nucleotides, the CDR3 is TGCGCCAGCAATCCGGGACAGAGCCATCAGCCCCAGCATTTT.

The CDR3 loop is CASSQDPSNQPQHF. The CDR3 DNA follows: TGCGCCAGCAGCCAAGATCCGTCTAATCAGCCCCAGCATTTT. This chain joins TRBV4-3 and TRBJ1-5; unclear D gene. V was clipped by 0 bases and J by 4 bases, with 7 bases between them. The CDR3 covers 14 residues. Germline-derived CDR1 and CDR2 are LGHNA and YSLEER.

Only one count was recorded for this clone. The chain links TRBV18 to TRBJ1-1, with D possibly being TRBD1 (6 bases). CDR3 length equals 15 residues. Deletions cut 2 bases from V and 0 bases from J, with 10 bases between. Germline V gene sequence: CDR1 KGHSH, CDR2 LQKENI. CDR3 sequence (DNA): TGTGCCAGCTCACCAACAGAGGGGGTGAACACTGAAGCTTTCTTT. Its translation is CASSPTEGVNTEAFF.

V is TRBV28 and J is TRBJ2-5, with 7 bases fitting TRBD2. Germline trimming cut 6 bases from V and 5 bases from J; bases unmatched to any gene: 9. The CDR3 contains 14 residues. Germline V gene sequence: CDR1 MDHEN, CDR2 SYDVKM. The CDR3 DNA is TGTGCCAGCAGCTCCCGGGGGGTGGGGGAGACCCAGTACTTC. This codes for CASSSRGVGETQYF.

V and J are TRBV5-4 and TRBJ1-2, with 7 positions matching TRBD1. The CDR3 covers 14 residues. Germline CDR1 is SGHNT and CDR2 is YYREEE (reference sequence). After removal of 4 bases from V and 1 base from J, the junction contained 4 bases not matched to a gene. The CDR3 coding sequence is TGTGCCAGCAGCGCGGGACAGAATAACTATGGCTACACCTTC. This sequence encodes CASSAGQNNYGYTF.

The J gene is TRBJ2-3, the V gene TRBV27; D uncertain. The CDR3 sequence is 15 residues long. Germline V gene sequence: CDR1 MNHEY, CDR2 SMNVEV (reference sequence). V gave up 2 bases and J gave up 2 bases, with 11 bases separating them. In DNA, the CDR3 is TGTGCCAGCAGTTTACTTCCCCGGTCCACAGATACGCAGTATTTT. It is translated as CASSLLPRSTDTQYF.

A single count supports this clone. The CDR3 loop is CASSRGMNTEAFF. The CDR3 coding sequence is TGTGCCAGTAGTCGCGGGATGAACACTGAAGCTTTCTTT. This chain links TRBV19 with TRBJ1-1; no reliable D call. Trimming removed 5 bases from V and 0 bases from J, with 7 bases in between. The CDR3 loop spans 13 amino acids. CDR1 is LNHDA, CDR2 SQIVND, per germline (reference sequence). The whole variable domain, filled in from reference TRBV19 and TRBJ1-1, reads DGGITQSPKYLFRKEGQNVTLSCEQNLNHDAMYWYRQDPGQGLRLIYYSQIVNDFQKGDIAEGYSVSREKKESFPLTVTSAQKNPTAFYLCASSRGMNTEAFFGQGTRLTVV.

V usage is TRBV2 and J usage is TRBJ2-3, with a tentative D call TRBD2 (6 bases). Trimming left V 6 bases short and J 4 bases short, with 23 bases between. CDR1 SNHLY and CDR2 FYNNEI come from the germline V gene. The CDR3 consists of 17 residues. CDR3 in amino acids: CASRAQEGLFFADTQYF. The CDR3 DNA reads as TGTGCCAGCAGAGCTCAGGAGGGTCTATTTTTCGCAGATACGCAGTATTTT.

This clone appeared a single time. The CDR3 DNA is TGTGCCAGCAGCCGAGGCAGCAACTATGGCTACACCTTC. Its protein product is CASSRGSNYGYTF. The chain couples TRBV5-4 to TRBJ1-2; D is unclear. V lost 4 bases, J lost 2 bases, and 9 bases lay in between. This CDR3 has 13 residues. CDR1 is SGHNT, CDR2 YYREEE, per germline (reference sequence).

The J gene is TRBJ1-1, the V gene TRBV9; D perhaps matches TRBD1 (6 bases). The germline V gene encodes CDR1 SGDLS and CDR2 YYNGEE. V dropped 4 bases and J dropped 1 base, with 14 bases sitting between them. The CDR3 totals 15 residues. This CDR3 is CASSLQGQRNTEAFF. The CDR3 bases are TGTGCCAGCAGCCTCCAGGGGCAGAGGAACACTGAAGCTTTCTTT. Looking up the rest from reference TRBV9 and TRBJ1-1 gives the full variable domain: DSGVTQTPKHLITATGQRVTLRCSPRSGDLSVYWYQQSLDQGLQFLIQYYNGEERAKGNILERFSAQQFPDLHSELNLSSLELGDSALYFCASSLQGQRNTEAFFGQGTRLTVV.

This chain links TRBV28 with TRBJ2-3, with TRBD2 identical over 12 bases. V lost 2 bases to trimming and J lost 0 bases; unmatched junction nucleotides: 9. CDR3 length equals 19 residues. The V gene's germline CDR1 is MDHEN and CDR2 SYDVKM. CDR3 coding DNA: TGTGCCAGCAGTTTAGTTTCGACTAGCGGGGGATCGAGCACAGATACGCAGTATTTT. Residues: CASSLVSTSGGSSTDTQYF.

As DNA, the CDR3 is TGTGCCAGCAGCTTGGGACTTGCTTGGACTGAAGCTTTCTTT. It yields the protein CASSLGLAWTEAFF. This chain links TRBV5-5 with TRBJ1-1; D unresolved. From germline, CDR1 is SGHKS and CDR2 YYEKEE (reference sequence). CDR3 length equals 14 residues. V lost 0 bases and J 5 bases, leaving 11 bases between the germline ends. Full variable domain (rest looked up from reference TRBV5-5 and TRBJ1-1): DAGVTQSPTHLIKTRGQQVTLRCSPISGHKSVSWYQQVLGQGPQFIFQYYEKEERGRGNFPDRFSARQFPNYSSELNVNALLLGDSALYLCASSLGLAWTEAFFGQGTRLTVV.

A single count supports this clone. V and J are TRBV5-1 and TRBJ1-1; D may be TRBD1 (6 bases). The V and J ends lost 3 bases and 0 bases respectively, with 9 bases between them. This CDR3 comprises 14 residues. Germline CDR1 reads SGHRS; CDR2 reads YFSETQ. The CDR3 protein is CASSSGQMNTEAFF. CDR3 DNA sequence: TGCGCCAGCAGCTCTGGACAGATGAACACTGAAGCTTTCTTT.

The rearrangement joins TRBV6-1 to TRBJ1-6; D not resolved. This CDR3 is built from 12 residues. Germline V gives CDR1 MNHNS, CDR2 SASEGT. The germline V and J ends were trimmed by 6 bases and 3 bases, with 3 bases remaining between them. As DNA, the CDR3 is TGTGCCAGCAGACTCTATAATTCACCCCTCCACTTT. Its protein is CASRLYNSPLHF.